The 7 T cell receptor beta chains below were found in one sample sequenced in a study of blood T cell repertoires in COVID-19. Generated by immunoSEQ multiplex PCR, the TCRdb table keeps only in-frame clones and is missing some. The sample has 260,000 or so clones, 88% seen once. The sequencing sample was made of peripheral blood. All receptors come from a human donor in a cohort sampled during active COVID-19.

The rearrangement uses TRBV6-5 and TRBJ2-7; D is perhaps TRBD2 (6 bases). Germline loops: CDR1 MNHEY, CDR2 SVGAGI. Between the trimmed V and J ends, which lost 5 bases and 4 bases, there was a span of 12 bases. The CDR3 is 13 amino acids. The CDR3 nucleotides read TGTGCCAGCAGTCCGCGACTAGTTTACGAGCAGTACTTC. Its protein product is CASSPRLVYEQYF.

The rearrangement links TRBV4-3 to TRBJ1-2, with D unresolved. The CDR3 length is 15 residues. Trimming stripped 0 bases from V and 2 bases from J, with 10 bases between. Germline V gene sequence: CDR1 LGHNA, CDR2 YSLEER. The CDR3 loop reads CASSQEWRANYGYTF. DNA for the CDR3: TGCGCCAGCAGCCAAGAGTGGAGGGCGAACTATGGCTACACCTTC.

The chain carries TRBV7-2 and TRBJ2-3; D is possibly TRBD2 (5 bases). The CDR3 loop spans 17 amino acids. Germline V CDR1 and CDR2: SGHTA, FQGNSA. Trimming stripped 5 bases from V and 0 bases from J, with 18 bases between. The CDR3 DNA follows: TGTGCCAGCAGCGGCGCGGGCCGCGGATTTAGCACAGATACGCAGTATTTT. It encodes CASSGAGRGFSTDTQYF.

The chain uses TRBV27 and TRBJ1-2; 11 bases align to TRBD1. The V segment lost 2 bases and the J segment 6 bases; nucleotides outside the gene matches: 11. Germline V gene lookup returns CDR1 MNHEY and CDR2 SMNVEV (reference sequence). CDR3 length equals 17 residues. This CDR3 reads CASSLVGQGASSHGYTF. CDR3 coding DNA: TGTGCCAGCAGTTTAGTAGGACAGGGGGCAAGCTCACATGGCTACACCTTC.

The chain carries TRBV2 and TRBJ1-5; D is perhaps TRBD1 (5 bases). V was pared by 8 bases and J by 7 bases, with 18 bases between. The CDR3 extends over 14 amino acids. Germline-derived CDR1 and CDR2 are SNHLY and FYNNEI. In DNA form, the CDR3 reads TGTGCCAGCTCCTCCCCCAGGGCAGGACAGCCCCAGCATTTT. Protein: CASSSPRAGQPQHF.

V gene TRBV20-1 combines with J gene TRBJ2-5; D remains ambiguous. CDR1 and CDR2 from the germline V gene are DFQATT and SNEGSKA (reference sequence). Trimming shortened V by 3 bases and J by 5 bases, and 19 bases separated the two germline ends. The CDR3 has 15 amino acids. Written as DNA, the CDR3 is TGCAGTGCTAGTTATGATACTTCCCTCTTGGAGACCCAGTACTTC. It encodes CSASYDTSLLETQYF.

V and J are TRBV7-2 and TRBJ2-1, with D uncertain. Germline V gives CDR1 SGHTA, CDR2 FQGNSA. The CDR3 loop spans 13 amino acids. Trimming took off 0 bases at V and 7 bases at J, with 7 bases between the two ends. The CDR3 DNA follows: TGTGCCAGCAGCTTAGCGGGCCGGAATGAGCAGTTCTTC. Encoded protein: CASSLAGRNEQFF.